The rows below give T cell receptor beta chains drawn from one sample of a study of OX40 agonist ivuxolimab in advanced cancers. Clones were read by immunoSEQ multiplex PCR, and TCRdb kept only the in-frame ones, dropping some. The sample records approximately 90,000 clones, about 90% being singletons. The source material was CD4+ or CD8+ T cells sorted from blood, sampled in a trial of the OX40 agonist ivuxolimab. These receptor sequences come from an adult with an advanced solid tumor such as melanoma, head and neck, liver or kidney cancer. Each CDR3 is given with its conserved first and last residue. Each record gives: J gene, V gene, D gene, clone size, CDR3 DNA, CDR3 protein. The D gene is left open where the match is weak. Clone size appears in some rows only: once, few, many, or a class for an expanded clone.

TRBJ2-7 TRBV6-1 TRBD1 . TGTGCCAGCAGTGAAGCGTTAGGGGGCAGCTACGAGCAGTACTTC CASSEALGGSYEQYF
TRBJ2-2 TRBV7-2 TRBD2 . TGTGCCAGCGGGTACCTAGCGGGATCCGGGGAGCTGTTTTTT CASGYLAGSGELFF
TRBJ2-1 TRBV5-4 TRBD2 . TGTGCCAGCAGCTTACTAGCGGGAGCGGGTGAGCAGTTCTTC CASSLLAGAGEQFF
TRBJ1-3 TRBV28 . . TGTGCCACCTCTACAATCAGGTGGGGGGACTCTGGAAACACCATATATTTT CATSTIRWGDSGNTIYF
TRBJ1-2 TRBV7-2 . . TGTGCCAGCAGCTTCAGCAGTAACTATGGCTACACCTTC CASSFSSNYGYTF
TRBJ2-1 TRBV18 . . TGTGCCAGCTCACCATTCAACAGCCACAATGAGCAGTTCTTC CASSPFNSHNEQFF
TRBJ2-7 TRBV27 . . TGTGCCAGCACCCTGCGGGCAAAGAACGAGCAGTACTTC CASTLRAKNEQYF
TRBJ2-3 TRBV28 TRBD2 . TGTGCCAGCAGTAGGGGAGTAGCGGGAGTAACAGATACGCAGTATTTT CASSRGVAGVTDTQYF
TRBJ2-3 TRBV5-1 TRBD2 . TGCGCCAGCACGGGTAGCGGGGGCACAGATACGCAGTATTTT CASTGSGGTDTQYF
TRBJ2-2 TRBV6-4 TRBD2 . TGTGCCTCCAATCGCAGCGGGAGGATAACCGGGGAGCTGTTTTTT CASNRSGRITGELFF
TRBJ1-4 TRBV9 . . TGTGCCAGCAGCCCTATGGGGGCGGGGGGAGAAAAACTGTTTTTT CASSPMGAGGEKLFF
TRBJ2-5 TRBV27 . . TGTGCCAGCAGTCCCCCCTCGAGGAAGGAGACCCAGTACTTC CASSPPSRKETQYF
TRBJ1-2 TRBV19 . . TGTGCCAGTACCGGGTCGAGGGGTTATGGCTACACCTTC CASTGSRGYGYTF
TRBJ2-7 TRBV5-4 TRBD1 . TGTGCCAGCAGGGTGGACAGGGGGAGGAACGAGCAGTACTTC CASRVDRGRNEQYF
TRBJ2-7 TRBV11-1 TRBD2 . TGTGCCAGCAGCTCAACCCGCCGACTAGCGGGAAGGGACGAGCAGTACTTC CASSSTRRLAGRDEQYF
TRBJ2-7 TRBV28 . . TGTGCCAGCAGTTCCCCCTGGGGCCTATCCTACGAGCAGTACTTC CASSSPWGLSYEQYF
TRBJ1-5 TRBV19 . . TGTGCCAGTATGAAGGAGCGGGCAGACAATCAGCCCCAGCATTTT CASMKERADNQPQHF
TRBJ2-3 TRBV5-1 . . TGCGCCAGCAGCTTAAGACAGGATGGTACAGATACGCAGTATTTT CASSLRQDGTDTQYF
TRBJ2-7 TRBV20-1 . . TGCAGTGCGGCCGACTACGAGCAGTACTTC CSAADYEQYF
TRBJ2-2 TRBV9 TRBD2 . TGTGCCAGCCGCGGGGGGGCAGACACCGGGGAGCTGTTTTTT CASRGGADTGELFF
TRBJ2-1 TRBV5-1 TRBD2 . TGCGCCACCACGCGGGGCCCCAGACTAGCGGAATACAATGAGCAGTTCTTC CATTRGPRLAEYNEQFF
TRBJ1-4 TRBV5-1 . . TGCGCCAGCCAGGACGGCACAACTAATGAAAAACTGTTTTTT CASQDGTTNEKLFF
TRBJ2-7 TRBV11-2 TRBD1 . TGTGCCAGCAGCGTGGGACAGGGGAGCTCCTACGAGCAGTACTTC CASSVGQGSSYEQYF
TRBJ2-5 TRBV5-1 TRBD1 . TGCGCCAGCAGAGGGGGACAGCCGTACCAAGAGACCCAGTACTTC CASRGGQPYQETQYF
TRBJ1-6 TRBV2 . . TGTGCCAGCAGTGTCAGGGGATCCTATAATTCACCCCTCCACTTT CASSVRGSYNSPLHF
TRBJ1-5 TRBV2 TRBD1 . TGTGCCAGCAGTGGGACAGGGAGCTTGAGTGGCAATCAGCCCCAGCATTTT CASSGTGSLSGNQPQHF
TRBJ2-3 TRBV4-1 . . TGCGCCAGCAGCCAGCTAGGCGGGGTCACAGATACGCAGTATTTT CASSQLGGVTDTQYF
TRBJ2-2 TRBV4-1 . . TGCGCCAGCAGCCAAGTCAGCGCCCCCCAGTCCACCGGGGAGCTGTTTTTT CASSQVSAPQSTGELFF
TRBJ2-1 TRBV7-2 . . TGTGCCAGCAGCTTACCTTCTTTACAGGAACAGTTCTTC CASSLPSLQEQFF
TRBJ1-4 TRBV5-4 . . TGTGCCAGCAGCTTGGGCATTGGGGTGGCTAATGAAAAACTGTTTTTT CASSLGIGVANEKLFF
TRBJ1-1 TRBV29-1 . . TGCAGCGCTCTAAACTCCGGACGGTCGAACACTGAAGCTTTCTTT CSALNSGRSNTEAFF
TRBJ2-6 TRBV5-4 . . TGTGCCAGCAGCTCAAGTGGGGCTGGGGCCAACGTCCTGACTTTC CASSSSGAGANVLTF
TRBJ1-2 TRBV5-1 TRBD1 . TGCGCCAGCAGCTCAGGGGGCAGAGGCTATGGCTACACCTTC CASSSGGRGYGYTF
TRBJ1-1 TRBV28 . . TGTGCCAGCAGTTTTTGGGCCACTGAAGCTTTCTTT CASSFWATEAFF
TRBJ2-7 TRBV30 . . TGTGCCTGGAGAAACCTAGCGTCCTACGAGCAGTACTTC CAWRNLASYEQYF
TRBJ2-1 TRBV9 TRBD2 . TGTGCCAGCAGCGTAGGACTAGCGGTGTACAATGAGCAGTTCTTC CASSVGLAVYNEQFF
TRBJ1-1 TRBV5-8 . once TGTGCCAGCAGCTTTGGGAGGACTGAAGCTTTCTTT CASSFGRTEAFF
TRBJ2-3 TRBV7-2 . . TGTGCCAGCGCCTCGAGATTCCTGGGGGATACGCAGTATTTT CASASRFLGDTQYF
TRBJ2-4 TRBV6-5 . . TGTGCCAGCAGTTCGGACACCGTAGCCAAAAACATTCAGTACTTC CASSSDTVAKNIQYF
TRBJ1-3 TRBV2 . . TGTGCCAGCAGTGAAGGGGGCACCATATATTTT CASSEGGTIYF
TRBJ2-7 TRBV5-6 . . TGTGCCAGCAGCCTCTACTACGAGCAGTACTTC CASSLYYEQYF
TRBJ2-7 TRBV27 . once TGTGCCAGCAGTCGCGGGGTCGGCGAGCAGTACTTC CASSRGVGEQYF